The entry below gives a single T cell receptor beta chain sequence along with its context. What it recognizes is unknown. This specimen comes from a study of cytomegalovirus exposure and HLA in healthy donors. Study conclusions and caveats: Cytomegalovirus association was listed for around 180 TCR beta chains.

PCR used 60 Vbeta primers and 13 Jbeta primers. Measured with immunoSEQ multiplex PCR; TCRdb has only the in-frame clones, and not every one. The table has a few hundred thousand clones, around 86% seen once. This CDR3 contains 16 residues. With 0 bases removed from V and 4 bases from J, the gap between germline ends came to 13 bases. The germline V gene has CDR1 SGHDT and CDR2 YYEEEE. The sample taken for sequencing was PBMCs. V is TRBV5-6 and J is TRBJ2-2, with D hard to call. The TCR originated in a woman aged 45-65 years in good health and CMV-seropositive. CDR3 bases: TGTGCCAGCAGCTTGGTTGGTAGCCGAGGCACCGGGGAGCTGTTTTTT. Translating it yields CASSLVGSRGTGELFF.